Following are 20 T cell receptor beta chains from one sample sequenced in a study of blood T cell repertoires in COVID-19. Only in-frame clones appear in the TCRdb table, and some are missing; sequencing was by immunoSEQ multiplex PCR. The sample lists around 92,000 clones, roughly 88% seen once, with roughly 25% in the top ten. The sample consisted of peripheral blood. These receptors all stem from a human donor in a cohort sampled during active COVID-19.

The chain combines TRBV16 with TRBJ1-2; 7 bases fit TRBD1. Per germline, CDR1 KGHSY and CDR2 FQNENV. V lost 4 bases to trimming and J lost 8 bases; unmatched junction nucleotides: 16. The CDR3 loop spans 16 amino acids. DNA for the CDR3: TGTGCCAGCAGCCTTACAAACAGGGGCACCGTCGGCGGCTACACCTTC. Amino acids: CASSLTNRGTVGGYTF.

The chain carries TRBV19 and TRBJ2-1; TRBD2 matches 11 bases. Per germline, CDR1 LNHDA and CDR2 SQIVND (reference sequence). The CDR3 consists of 14 residues. V dropped 7 bases and J dropped 4; count of bases not matched to a gene: 3. CDR3 protein: CASKVAGGYNEQFF. DNA of the CDR3: TGTGCCAGTAAGGTAGCGGGGGGGTACAATGAGCAGTTCTTC.

CDR3 in DNA: TGTGCCAGCAGCTATGACAGGCCTAACTATGGCTACACCTTC. Encoded protein: CASSYDRPNYGYTF. The rearrangement uses TRBV5-6 and TRBJ1-2; tentative D call: TRBD1 (6 bases). The CDR3 has 14 amino acids. The V gene's germline CDR1 is SGHDT and CDR2 YYEEEE. V was clipped by 3 bases and J by 0 bases, with 9 bases between them.

V and J are TRBV18 and TRBJ2-7; maybe TRBD1 (5 bases). Deletions cut 2 bases from V and 0 bases from J, with 5 bases between. Per germline, CDR1 KGHSH and CDR2 LQKENI. CDR3 length: 13 amino acids. The CDR3 spells CASSPGASYEQYF. The DNA of the CDR3 is TGTGCCAGCTCACCAGGGGCCTCCTACGAGCAGTACTTC.

The rearrangement joins TRBV5-1 to TRBJ2-3, with 11 bases matching TRBD2. The J segment lost 2 bases and the V segment lost 4 bases, leaving 6 bases of the junction unmatched. Germline V gene lookup returns CDR1 SGHRS and CDR2 YFSETQ. This CDR3 has 16 residues. The CDR3 nucleotides are TGCGCCAGCAGCCCGGGACTAGCGGCCCCCACAGATACGCAGTATTTT. This gives the protein CASSPGLAAPTDTQYF.

The CDR3 bases are TGTGCCAGCTCACCAGGACTCCAAGAGACCCAGTACTTC. This sequence encodes CASSPGLQETQYF. V is TRBV18 and J is TRBJ2-5; D possibly corresponds to TRBD2 (5 bases). V lost 2 bases and J 1 base, leaving 5 bases between the germline ends. Germline-derived CDR1 and CDR2 are KGHSH and LQKENI. CDR3 length: 13 residues.

This chain joins TRBV7-8 and TRBJ2-5, with TRBD1 identical over 7 bases. Germline V gene data show CDR1 as SGHVS and CDR2 as FQNEAQ. V gave up 3 bases and J gave up 4 bases; unmatched junction bases: 2. There are 13 residues in the CDR3. Written as DNA, the CDR3 is TGTGCCAGCAGCTTTACAGGGGCAGAGACCCAGTACTTC. Its protein is CASSFTGAETQYF.

The chain couples TRBV11-3 to TRBJ2-7; weak D call: TRBD1 (6 bases). With 5 bases removed from V and 3 bases from J, the gap between germline ends came to 11 bases. Germline assignment: CDR1 SGHNT and CDR2 YENEEA. CDR3 length: 13 residues. The CDR3 loop reads CASSQGRNYEQYF. The CDR3 nucleotides are TGTGCCAGCAGCCAGGGGCGGAACTACGAGCAGTACTTC.

CDR3 residues: CASSQVLSPRLRKYF. The CDR3 nucleotides are TGCGCCAGCAGCCAAGTCCTTAGCCCCCGATTGAGGAAGTACTTC. The chain has TRBV4-1 and TRBJ2-5; D ambiguous. CDR1 is MGHRA, CDR2 YSYEKL, per germline. V lost 1 base to trimming and J lost 12 bases, with 21 bases between them. The CDR3 length is 15 residues.

The gene calls are TRBV7-9 and TRBJ2-1; D remains unclear. The CDR3 length is 16 residues. CDR1 and CDR2 (germline): SEHNR, FQNEAQ (reference sequence). The ends were cut back, 5 bases at V and 0 bases at J, with 14 bases in the middle. CDR3 in amino acids: CASSQRLASSYNEQFF. CDR3 DNA: TGTGCCAGCAGCCAACGACTGGCGAGCTCCTACAATGAGCAGTTCTTC.

V gene TRBV7-3 combines with J gene TRBJ2-7; 14 positions agree with TRBD2. Germline V gene sequence: CDR1 SGHTA, CDR2 FQGTGA. This CDR3 region has 17 residues. V shed 4 bases and J 7 bases; nucleotides not matched to a gene: 12. For the CDR3, the DNA is TGTGCCAGCAGCTACCTTTCACTGGGACTAGCGGGAGTTGAGCAGTACTTC. Encoded protein: CASSYLSLGLAGVEQYF.

The genes are TRBV6-6 and TRBJ2-2; D call uncertain. Germline values: CDR1 MNHNY, CDR2 SVGAGI (reference sequence). The V end was cut by 4 bases, the J end by 0 bases, with 12 bases between. The CDR3 length is 16 residues. CDR3 in DNA: TGTGCCAGCAGTTCGACAAACCCCGCGAACACCGGGGAGCTGTTTTTT. Encoded protein: CASSSTNPANTGELFF.

As regards this clone: At one of its ends the junction is not consistent with the germline gene, which may arise from a read error. This chain uses TRBV19 with TRBJ1-1; possibly TRBD1 for D (5 bases). CDR1 LNHDA and CDR2 SQIVND come from the germline V gene (reference sequence). The CDR3 length is 14 residues. The CDR3 region is CASSSGFRNTEAFF. The CDR3 DNA reads as TGTGCCAGTAGTTCAGGGTTTAGGAACACAGAAGCTTTCTTT.

The V and J genes are TRBV18 and TRBJ2-1; D perhaps matches TRBD2 (5 bases). The length of the CDR3 is 15 residues. The germline V gene encodes CDR1 KGHSH and CDR2 LQKENI. The V end lost 2 bases, the J end lost 4 bases, and 12 bases lay between the germline ends. The CDR3 nucleotides read TGTGCCAGCTCACCATTGCCGACGGGGTACAATGAGCAGTTCTTC. It translates to CASSPLPTGYNEQFF.

This clone was observed a few times. The chain carries TRBV6-4 and TRBJ2-7, with 7 bases aligning to TRBD1. The CDR3 consists of 13 residues. Germline V gene sequence: CDR1 MRHNA, CDR2 SNTAGT. The V and J ends lost 3 bases and 6 bases, in that order; junction bases with no gene match: 5. Here the CDR3 reads CASSEDRLGEQYF. The DNA of the CDR3 is TGTGCCAGCAGTGAGGACAGGCTTGGCGAGCAGTACTTC.

The J gene is TRBJ2-7, the V gene TRBV7-9; TRBD1 matches 11 bases. Trimming at V came to 5 bases and at J to 2 bases, leaving 2 bases not matched to a gene. The V gene's germline CDR1 is SEHNR and CDR2 FQNEAQ (reference sequence). CDR3 length: 14 residues. The chain's CDR3 is CASSPGQGAYEQYF. The CDR3 nucleotides read TGTGCCAGCAGCCCGGGACAGGGGGCCTACGAGCAGTACTTC.

This clone was seen more than once but under ten times. The chain combines TRBV6-5 with TRBJ1-5; D gene unclear. The CDR3 totals 14 residues. With 8 bases removed from V and 2 bases from J, the gap between germline ends came to 13 bases. The germline CDR1 and CDR2 sequences are MNHEY and SVGAGI. The CDR3 sequence: CASSPLQGNQPQHF. CDR3 DNA sequence: TGTGCCAGCTCACCCCTCCAGGGCAATCAGCCCCAGCATTTT.

The chain has TRBV5-8 and TRBJ1-5; D possibly corresponds to TRBD1 (5 bases). CDR3 length: 13 amino acids. Germline loops: CDR1 SGHTS, CDR2 YDEGEE. The V end was cut by 2 bases, the J end by 9 bases, with 12 bases between. In nucleotides, the CDR3 is TGTGCCAGCAGCTTAACGCAGGGTGGGCCCCAGCATTTT. Translation gives CASSLTQGGPQHF.

V usage is TRBV5-1 and J usage is TRBJ2-1, with a tentative D call TRBD1 (6 bases). V was trimmed by 0 bases and J by 2 bases, leaving 9 bases between them. The CDR3 covers 15 residues. From germline, CDR1 is SGHRS and CDR2 YFSETQ. The CDR3 region is CASSLEGQTYNEQFF. CDR3 DNA: TGCGCCAGCAGCTTGGAAGGACAGACCTACAATGAGCAGTTCTTC.

This chain connects TRBV6-6 to TRBJ2-3; D is possibly TRBD2 (6 bases). V was pared by 2 bases and J by 3 bases, with 12 bases between. The CDR3 has 15 amino acids. Germline lookup yields CDR1 MNHNY and CDR2 SVGAGI (reference sequence). The CDR3 bases are TGTGCCAGCAGTTACAGTCTAGCGTTGACAGATACGCAGTATTTT. Translating gives CASSYSLALTDTQYF.